A single sample gave rise to the 16 T cell receptor beta chains below, sequenced in a study of T cell responses to AZD1222 COVID-19 vaccine. The repertoire was sequenced with immunoSEQ multiplex PCR; TCRdb's copy has only in-frame clones and lacks some. The repertoire holds 250,000 to 300,000 clones, with almost 95% as singletons. The source was peripheral blood, collected 28 days after the second AZD1222 dose. Receptor source: an adult who received the AZD1222 COVID-19 vaccine.

This clone has only one observation. The chain has TRBV5-4 and TRBJ2-1; 13 nucleotides agree with TRBD2. CDR1 is SGHNT and CDR2 is YYREEE in the germline V gene (reference sequence). J lost 8 bases, V lost 3 bases, and 5 bases had no gene match. This CDR3 spans 15 amino acids. The CDR3 loop is CASSSGLAGVDEQFF. For the CDR3, the DNA is TGTGCCAGCAGCTCTGGACTAGCGGGAGTTGATGAGCAGTTCTTC.

V is TRBV6-2 or TRBV6-3 and J is TRBJ2-5, with 10 bases matching TRBD2. The CDR3 runs 17 residues. Germline CDR1 is MNHEY and CDR2 is SVGEGT. Losses at the gene ends were 2 bases for V and 4 bases for J; bases not matched to a gene: 10. DNA of the CDR3: TGTGCCAGCAGTTACGTGGCTAGCGGGAGAGGCGGAGAGACCCAGTACTTC. This translates into CASSYVASGRGGETQYF.

V gene TRBV20-1 combines with J gene TRBJ2-7; D is uncertain. Germline V lookup: CDR1 DFQATT, CDR2 SNEGSKA (reference sequence). The CDR3 loop spans 10 amino acids. Trimming took off 4 bases at V and 3 bases at J, with 4 bases between the two ends. CDR3 in amino acids: CSATYYEQYF. The CDR3 DNA reads TGCAGTGCTACCTACTACGAGCAGTACTTC.

The chain couples TRBV12-3 or TRBV12-4 to TRBJ2-5, with TRBD2 as a possible D gene (5 bases). V was clipped by 3 bases and J by 7 bases, with 12 bases between them. This CDR3 has 13 residues. CDR3 nucleotide sequence: TGTGCCAGCAGTTTCAGCGATCGGGGGACCCAGTACTTC. This codes for CASSFSDRGTQYF.

The rearrangement uses TRBV19 and TRBJ2-2, with 10 bases aligning to TRBD1. In germline, CDR1 is LNHDA, CDR2 SQIVND (reference sequence). Losses at the gene ends were 4 bases for V and 3 bases for J; bases not matched to a gene: 2. The CDR3 loop spans 15 amino acids. The CDR3 DNA is TGTGCCAGTAGTAAGGGACAGGGGTACACCGGGGAGCTGTTTTTT. This encodes CASSKGQGYTGELFF. The entire variable domain, with the rest obtained from reference TRBV19 and TRBJ2-2, is as follows: DGGITQSPKYLFRKEGQNVTLSCEQNLNHDAMYWYRQDPGQGLRLIYYSQIVNDFQKGDIAEGYSVSREKKESFPLTVTSAQKNPTAFYLCASSKGQGYTGELFFGEGSRLTVL.

V and J are TRBV5-4 and TRBJ1-2; D not resolved. Trimming removed 4 bases at V and 4 bases at J, with 8 bases between. This CDR3 has 12 residues. Germline assignment: CDR1 SGHNT and CDR2 YYREEE (reference sequence). CDR3 bases: TGTGCCAGCAGCCCTCGGGGCTATGGCTACACCTTC. Its translation is CASSPRGYGYTF.

This sequence joins TRBV3-1 (or the pseudogene TRBV3-2) and TRBJ2-1; 14 nucleotides line up with TRBD2. The CDR3 contains 16 residues. Germline V gene data show CDR1 as LGHDT and CDR2 as YNNKEL (reference sequence). The junction had 5 bases not matched to a gene; V was cut back by 4 bases and J by 6 bases. The CDR3 reads CASSPPGLAGVNEQFF. The DNA for the CDR3 is TGTGCCAGCAGCCCCCCGGGACTAGCGGGAGTCAATGAGCAGTTCTTC.

This clone has just one count. The J gene is TRBJ2-2, the V gene TRBV9; 12 nucleotides align to TRBD1. The junction had 4 bases not matched to a gene; V was cut back by 3 bases and J by 7 bases. Germline loops: CDR1 SGDLS, CDR2 YYNGEE. CDR3 length: 15 residues. DNA of the CDR3: TGTGCCAGCAGCGAGGGACAGGGGGCGATCGGGGAGCTGTTTTTT. Translated: CASSEGQGAIGELFF.

The gene calls are TRBV11-2 and TRBJ1-5; D unresolved. The germline CDR1 and CDR2 sequences are SGHAT and FQNNGV. The CDR3 has 13 residues. Trimming left V 1 base short and J 0 bases short, with 1 base between. CDR3 in amino acids: CASSLASNQPQHF. The CDR3 DNA reads TGTGCCAGCAGCTTAGCTAGCAATCAGCCCCAGCATTTT.

The V and J genes are TRBV11-2 and TRBJ1-3; no firm D call. V was pared by 1 base and J by 0 bases, with 7 bases between. The CDR3 loop spans 15 amino acids. Germline V CDR1 and CDR2: SGHAT, FQNNGV. This CDR3 reads CASSLGPASGNTIYF. In DNA form, the CDR3 reads TGTGCCAGCAGCTTAGGCCCGGCCTCTGGAAACACCATATATTTT.

The V and J genes are TRBV4-1 and TRBJ1-4; 10 bases are shared with TRBD1. Germline values: CDR1 MGHRA, CDR2 YSYEKL. The CDR3 length is 16 residues. The trim removed 4 bases at V and 8 bases at J, leaving 10 bases unmatched. CDR3 sequence reads: CASSPGLGTGVEKLFF. DNA of the CDR3: TGCGCCAGCAGCCCCGGATTAGGGACAGGGGTCGAAAAACTGTTTTTT.

The chain couples TRBV7-9 to TRBJ2-2; the D is unclear. With 5 bases removed from V and 4 bases from J, the gap between germline ends came to 5 bases. Germline-derived CDR1 and CDR2 are SEHNR and FQNEAQ (reference sequence). The CDR3 has 12 residues. The CDR3 sequence: CASSQGTGELFF. The DNA of the CDR3 is TGTGCCAGCAGCCAAGGCACCGGGGAGCTGTTTTTT.

A single count supports this clone. This chain links TRBV27 with TRBJ2-7, with D unresolved. Per germline, CDR1 MNHEY and CDR2 SMNVEV (reference sequence). V lost 5 bases and J 0 bases, leaving 8 bases between the germline ends. CDR3 length: 13 residues. The CDR3 region has the DNA TGTGCCAGCAGTCGACGGAGCTCCTACGAGCAGTACTTC. Translation: CASSRRSSYEQYF.

The chain uses TRBV5-4 and TRBJ2-1; 13 bases are a match to TRBD2. The CDR3 totals 17 residues. CDR1 and CDR2 (germline): SGHNT, YYREEE (reference sequence). After removal of 4 bases from V and 9 bases from J, the junction contained 13 bases not matched to a gene. The CDR3 coding sequence is TGTGCCAGCAGCCCGGGGGGCACTAGCGGGAGGGCCAGTGAGCAGTTCTTC. Protein: CASSPGGTSGRASEQFF.

This chain links TRBV2 with TRBJ2-2; possibly TRBD1 for D (6 bases). Trimming left V 9 bases short and J 6 bases short, with 20 bases between. Germline V gene lookup returns CDR1 SNHLY and CDR2 FYNNEI. The CDR3 extends over 15 amino acids. The CDR3 sequence is CASSPGTYSAGELFF. The DNA for the CDR3 is TGTGCCAGTAGTCCCGGGACATATTCAGCCGGGGAGCTGTTTTTT. The full variable domain, in which reference TRBV2 and TRBJ2-2 provide the parts outside the CDR3, is EPEVTQTPSHQVTQMGQEVILRCVPISNHLYFYWYRQILGQKVEFLVSFYNNEISEKSEIFDDQFSVERPDGSNFTLKIRSTKLEDSAMYFCASSPGTYSAGELFFGEGSRLTVL.

Details on this clone: The same CDR3 arises from other DNA sequences in this sample as well. This chain connects TRBV5-1 to TRBJ2-5, with no clear D. With 0 bases removed from V and 2 bases from J, the gap between germline ends came to 5 bases. Germline V CDR1 and CDR2: SGHRS, YFSETQ. The CDR3 contains 13 residues. DNA for the CDR3: TGCGCCAGCAGCTTGGAGGTACAAGAGACCCAGTACTTC. Residues: CASSLEVQETQYF. Full variable domain (missing parts from reference TRBV5-1 and TRBJ2-5): KAGVTQTPRYLIKTRGQQVTLSCSPISGHRSVSWYQQTPGQGLQFLFEYFSETQRNKGNFPGRFSGRQFSNSRSEMNVSTLELGDSALYLCASSLEVQETQYFGPGTRLLVL.